The clone carrying this T cell receptor (beta chain) was detected many times. The sample originates from a study of early T cells in non-severe SARS-CoV-2 infection. Individual cDNA molecules were tagged with unique molecular identifiers. A single record per CDR3 protein comes from TCRdb applying MiXCR to the 5' RACE reads. The sample has about 30,000 distinct CDR3 sequences, about 3.9% seen once; the top ten hold around 8.2%. Sequencing input: whole blood. This TCR was sampled from an adult who was a healthcare worker with PCR-confirmed SARS-CoV-2 infection or an uninfected control (not recorded which).

DNA of the CDR3: TGTGCCAGCAGCTCGGAACTAGCGGGAGGGGTTAGCACAGATACGCAGTATTTT. It specifies CASSSELAGGVSTDTQYF. The chain is built from TRBV11-2 and TRBJ2-3; 13 bases agree with TRBD2. This CDR3 is built from 18 residues. The V and J ends lost 4 bases and 0 bases, in that order; junction bases with no gene match: 7. CDR1 and CDR2 (germline): SGHAT, FQNNGV. The complete variable domain, with remaining parts taken from reference TRBV11-2 and TRBJ2-3, reads EAGVAQSPRYKIIEKRQSVAFWCNPISGHATLYWYQQILGQGPKLLIQFQNNGVVDDSQLPKDRFSAERLKGVDSTLKIQPAKLEDSAVYLCASSSELAGGVSTDTQYFGPGTRLTVL.